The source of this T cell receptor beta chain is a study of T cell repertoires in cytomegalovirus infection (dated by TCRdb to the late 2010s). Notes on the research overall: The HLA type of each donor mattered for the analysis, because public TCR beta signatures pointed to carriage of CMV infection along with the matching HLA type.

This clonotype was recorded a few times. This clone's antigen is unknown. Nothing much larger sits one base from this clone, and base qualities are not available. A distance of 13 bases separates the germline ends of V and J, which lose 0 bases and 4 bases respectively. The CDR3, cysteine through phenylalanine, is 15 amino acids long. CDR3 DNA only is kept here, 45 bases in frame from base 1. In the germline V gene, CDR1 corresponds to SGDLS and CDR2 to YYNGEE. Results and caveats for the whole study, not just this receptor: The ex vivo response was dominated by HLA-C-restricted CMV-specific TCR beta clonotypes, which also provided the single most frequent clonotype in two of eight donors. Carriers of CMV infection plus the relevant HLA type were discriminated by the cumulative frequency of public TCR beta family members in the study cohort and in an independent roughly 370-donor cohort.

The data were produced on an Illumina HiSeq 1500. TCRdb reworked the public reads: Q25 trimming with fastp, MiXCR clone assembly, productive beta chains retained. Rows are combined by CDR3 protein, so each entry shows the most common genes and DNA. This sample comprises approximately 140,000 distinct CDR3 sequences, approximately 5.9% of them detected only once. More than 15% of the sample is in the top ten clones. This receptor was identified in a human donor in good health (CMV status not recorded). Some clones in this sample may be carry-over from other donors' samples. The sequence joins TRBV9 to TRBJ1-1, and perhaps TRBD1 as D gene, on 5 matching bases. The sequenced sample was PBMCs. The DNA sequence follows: TGTGCCAGCAGCGTAGTCGCCGGGGGAGGCACTGAAGCTTTCTTT. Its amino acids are CASSVVAGGGTEAFF.